This entry lists 20 T cell receptor beta chains sequenced from one sample in a study of technical replicates of blood from four donors. Here immunoSEQ multiplex PCR was the method, and the copy in TCRdb shows in-frame clones only, minus some. The sample holds approximately 81,000 clones; approximately 96% are singletons and the top ten take around 0.37%. Sequenced input: T cells isolated from PBMCs. These receptors were obtained from a human donor in good health.

This clone was counted once. The chain has TRBV6-1 and TRBJ1-2; unclear D gene. The CDR3 runs 11 residues. Trimming took 4 bases from V and 5 from J, leaving 5 bases between them. Germline values: CDR1 MNHNS, CDR2 SASEGT. The CDR3 bases are TGTGCCAGCAGTGTTTCATATGGCTACACCTTC. It codes for CASSVSYGYTF.

The rearrangement uses TRBV6-1 and TRBJ1-5, with D maybe TRBD1 (6 bases). This CDR3 is built from 17 residues. Per the germline V gene, CDR1 is MNHNS and CDR2 is SASEGT. V lost 2 bases, J lost 5 bases, and 19 bases lay in between. Here the CDR3 reads CASSEFRDIDAHQPQHF. The CDR3 bases are TGTGCCAGCAGTGAATTCCGGGACATCGACGCCCATCAGCCCCAGCATTTT.

This rearrangement joins TRBV9 to TRBJ2-1; a weak D match, TRBD2 (6 bases). The germline V gene encodes CDR1 SGDLS and CDR2 YYNGEE. The CDR3 consists of 16 residues. V was trimmed by 3 bases and J by 0 bases, leaving 13 bases between them. The CDR3 here is CASSDHKGGSYNEQFF. CDR3 nucleotides: TGTGCCAGCAGCGACCATAAGGGAGGCTCCTACAATGAGCAGTTCTTC.

The V call is TRBV14, the J call TRBJ1-2, with D tentatively TRBD1 (5 bases). The ends were cut back, 4 bases at V and 8 bases at J, with 17 bases in the middle. The CDR3 sequence is 14 residues long. Germline-derived CDR1 and CDR2 are SGHDN and FVKESK. This CDR3 is CASSRGNSILGYTF. The CDR3 nucleotides are TGTGCCAGCAGCCGGGGCAATTCAATTTTGGGCTACACCTTC.

The rearrangement uses TRBV10-3 and TRBJ2-7; 7 bases are a match to TRBD1. This CDR3 contains 14 residues. Germline values: CDR1 ENHRY, CDR2 SYGVKD. The V and J ends lost 2 bases and 4 bases, in that order; junction bases with no gene match: 5. CDR3 DNA sequence: TGTGCCATCAGTGAGCCGGACAGGTTGTACGAGCAGTACTTC. This translates into CAISEPDRLYEQYF.

V gene TRBV28 combines with J gene TRBJ2-3; tentatively, D is TRBD2 (6 bases). The CDR3 consists of 15 residues. The V gene's germline CDR1 is MDHEN and CDR2 SYDVKM. Between the trimmed V and J ends, which lost 10 bases and 3 bases, there was a span of 20 bases. The CDR3, as DNA: TGTGCCACTAAACCGGGAGATTATGGGACAGATACGCAGTATTTT. This encodes CATKPGDYGTDTQYF.

V usage is TRBV7-2 and J usage is TRBJ2-1; weak D call: TRBD2 (5 bases). V lost 5 bases to trimming and J lost 4 bases, with 9 bases between them. The germline CDR1 and CDR2 sequences are SGHTA and FQGNSA. This CDR3 contains 13 residues. The CDR3: CASSLEVYNEQFF. The CDR3 nucleotides are TGTGCCAGCAGCCTGGAGGTTTACAATGAGCAGTTCTTC.

V and J are TRBV6-1 and TRBJ2-7, with 7 nucleotides matching TRBD2. Per germline, CDR1 MNHNS and CDR2 SASEGT. V gave up 5 bases and J gave up 3 bases; unmatched junction bases: 7. This CDR3 is 14 amino acids long. The CDR3 here is CASSPGRDYYEQYF. CDR3 DNA: TGTGCCAGCAGTCCAGGCCGGGACTACTACGAGCAGTACTTC.

The rearrangement uses TRBV14 and TRBJ1-2; 11 bases agree with TRBD1. V lost 4 bases to trimming and J lost 4 bases; unmatched junction nucleotides: 11. CDR1 and CDR2 (germline): SGHDN, FVKESK. CDR3 length: 17 amino acids. The CDR3 reads CASSPIIGQGASYGYTF. The DNA of the CDR3 is TGTGCCAGCAGCCCAATTATCGGACAGGGGGCGTCCTATGGCTACACCTTC.

The rearrangement uses TRBV6-1 and TRBJ2-7; 11 bases are shared with TRBD1. Germline lookup yields CDR1 MNHNS and CDR2 SASEGT. J gave up 3 bases and V 5 bases, and 6 bases lay outside the gene matches. The CDR3 runs to 15 residues. The CDR3, as DNA: TGTGCCAGCAGTAAAGGACAGGGGGCTGGCTACGAGCAGTACTTC. This codes for CASSKGQGAGYEQYF.

The chain joins TRBV15 to TRBJ2-1, with TRBD2 matching over 9 bases. CDR1 is LNHNV, CDR2 YYDKDF, per germline (reference sequence). Trimming removed 7 bases from V and 9 bases from J; junction bases left unmatched: 31. The CDR3 extends over 21 amino acids. The DNA for the CDR3 is TGTGCCACCACCCTTCGGTCTGGGGACGGAAGGGCGGGAGGGCCACGCGTTGAGCAGTTCTTC. Its protein is CATTLRSGDGRAGGPRVEQFF.

This rearrangement joins TRBV2 to TRBJ2-7; the D gene is possibly TRBD1 (6 bases). The CDR3 covers 14 residues. V lost 4 bases to trimming and J lost 3 bases, with 13 bases between them. CDR1 and CDR2 (germline): SNHLY, FYNNEI. CDR3 protein: CASSVRTDHYEQYF. The CDR3 coding sequence is TGTGCCAGCAGTGTCCGGACAGACCACTACGAGCAGTACTTC.

This chain uses TRBV30 with TRBJ2-5; possibly TRBD1 for D (6 bases). Trimming pared 3 bases from V and 2 bases from J, leaving 13 bases between. From germline, CDR1 is GTSNPN and CDR2 SVGIG (reference sequence). The CDR3 is made up of 14 amino acids. The CDR3 bases are TGTGCCTGGAGCGGACAGAACCTTCAAGAGACCCAGTACTTC. Translating gives CAWSGQNLQETQYF.

This clone was detected only a few times. The chain has TRBV4-2 and TRBJ2-6, with D tentatively TRBD1 (5 bases). CDR3 length equals 16 residues. CDR1 and CDR2 (germline): LGHNA, YNFKEQ. Trimming removed 3 bases from V and 4 bases from J, with 13 bases in between. CDR3 in amino acids: CASSQGEGAGANVLTF. CDR3 sequence (DNA): TGTGCCAGCAGCCAGGGCGAAGGGGCCGGGGCCAACGTCCTGACTTTC.

The V call is TRBV7-6, the J call TRBJ1-1, with unresolved D. Germline lookup yields CDR1 SGHVS and CDR2 FNYEAQ. This CDR3 spans 15 amino acids. V lost 1 base, J lost 0 bases, and 9 bases lay in between. In nucleotides, the CDR3 is TGTGCCAGCAGCTTAGAGGGAGAGATGAACACTGAAGCTTTCTTT. Its protein is CASSLEGEMNTEAFF.

This chain connects TRBV2 to TRBJ2-1; tentative D call: TRBD2 (5 bases). Trimming cost V 4 bases and J 8 bases, with 12 bases left between them. The CDR3 spans 13 residues. CDR1 is SNHLY, CDR2 FYNNEI, per germline. CDR3 DNA: TGTGCCAGCAGTGCTGGGGTCGGGGATGAGCAGTTCTTC. Encoded protein: CASSAGVGDEQFF. The full variable domain, rest sourced from reference TRBV2 and TRBJ2-1, is EPEVTQTPSHQVTQMGQEVILRCVPISNHLYFYWYRQILGQKVEFLVSFYNNEISEKSEIFDDQFSVERPDGSNFTLKIRSTKLEDSAMYFCASSAGVGDEQFFGPGTRLTVL.

In regard to this clone: This sample also contains other DNA sequences that code for the same CDR3. The chain is built from TRBV5-4 and TRBJ2-3; D remains ambiguous. Trimming left V 2 bases short and J 3 bases short, with 7 bases between. The germline V gene has CDR1 SGHNT and CDR2 YYREEE (reference sequence). This CDR3 contains 13 residues. The CDR3 sequence: CASSFRGTDTQYF. Here the CDR3 DNA reads TGTGCCAGCAGCTTCCGAGGAACAGATACGCAGTATTTT.

The chain employs TRBV6-5 and TRBJ1-4; 9 bases match TRBD1. From germline, CDR1 is MNHEY and CDR2 SVGAGI. The CDR3 length is 16 residues. V shed 2 bases, J shed 7 bases, and the junction held 8 bases outside the gene matches. The CDR3 DNA reads TGTGCCAGCAGTTACACCGAACAGGGGGCAGGTGAAAAACTGTTTTTT. Its protein is CASSYTEQGAGEKLFF.

The gene calls are TRBV27 and TRBJ2-2, with 7 bases identical to TRBD1. Germline loops: CDR1 MNHEY, CDR2 SMNVEV (reference sequence). This CDR3 comprises 17 residues. V lost 5 bases to trimming and J lost 2 bases; unmatched junction nucleotides: 11. Here the CDR3 DNA reads TGTGCCAGCAGTCCGTCAGGGGGAGAAACTAACACCGGGGAGCTGTTTTTT. Its translation: CASSPSGGETNTGELFF.

V is TRBV13 and J is TRBJ1-5; possible D gene TRBD1, 5 bases. The CDR3 covers 14 residues. Between the trimmed V and J ends, which lost 3 bases and 5 bases, there was a span of 11 bases. CDR1 is PRHDT and CDR2 is FYEKMQ in the germline V gene (reference sequence). The DNA of the CDR3 is TGTGCCAGCAGCTTTCAGGGTGGTGATCAGCCCCAGCATTTT. The encoded protein is CASSFQGGDQPQHF.